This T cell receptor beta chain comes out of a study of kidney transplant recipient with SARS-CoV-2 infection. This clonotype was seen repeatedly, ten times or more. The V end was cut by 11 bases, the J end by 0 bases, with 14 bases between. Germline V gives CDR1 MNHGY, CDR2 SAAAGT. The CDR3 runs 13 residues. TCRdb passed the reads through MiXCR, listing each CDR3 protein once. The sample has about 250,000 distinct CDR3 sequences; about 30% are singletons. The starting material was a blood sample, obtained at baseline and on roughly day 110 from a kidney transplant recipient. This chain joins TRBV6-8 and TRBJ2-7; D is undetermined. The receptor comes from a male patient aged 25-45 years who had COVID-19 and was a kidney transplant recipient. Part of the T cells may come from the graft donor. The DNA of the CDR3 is TGTGCCTCCACCCCGTCGGTCTCCTACGAGCAGTACTTC. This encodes CASTPSVSYEQYF.